Included here is one T cell receptor (beta chain) sequence, with context. Its antigen remains unknown. One junction end disagrees with the germline gene, perhaps due to a read error. RNA was extracted from bulk tissue without any cell sorting. This specimen belongs to a study of tumor and adjacent non-tumor tissue in lung cancer. Study information: Patients comprised over 9 adenocarcinoma, 2 squamous cell carcinoma and 1 small cell lung cancer. Overall study results and limits: Tumor TCR diversity, when higher, was linked to shorter survival.

Germline V CDR1 and CDR2: WSHSY, SAAADI. The CDR3 is 14 amino acids. The library came from three nested PCR rounds adapted from ARM-PCR protocols. A single record per CDR3 protein comes from TCRdb applying MiXCR to the multiplex PCR reads. The data show about 110,000 distinct CDR3 sequences, around 82% seen once. Material: lung tumor tissue. This receptor was taken from a man in his sixties or seventies with non-small cell lung cancer. The chain recombines TRBV10-2 with TRBJ2-7; D is uncertain. This CDR3 reads CASSQAGTRDEQYF. CDR3 nucleotide sequence: TGCGCCAGCAGTCAAGCCGGTACTCGAGACGAACAGTACTTC.